The 4 T cell receptor beta chains given below trace back to one sample, sequenced in a study of cytomegalovirus exposure and HLA in healthy donors. Primers: 60 Vbeta forward and 13 Jbeta reverse. TCRdb keeps only in-frame clones here, not all; method: immunoSEQ multiplex PCR. The top ten clones hold around 1.5% of a sample with about 160,000 clones, over 80% of them seen once. The sequenced material came from PBMCs. The receptors stem from a girl between 5 and 17 years old in good health and CMV-seropositive.

The gene calls are TRBV7-3 and TRBJ2-1; D gene ambiguous. The germline V gene encodes CDR1 SGHTA and CDR2 FQGTGA. The CDR3 length is 15 residues. Trimming removed 2 bases at V and 4 bases at J, with 12 bases between. The CDR3 bases are TGTGCCAGCAGCTTAGGTCTAGAGAGTTACAATGAGCAGTTCTTC. Its translation: CASSLGLESYNEQFF.

The chain employs TRBV6-5 and TRBJ2-2, with 11 bases fitting TRBD2. CDR1 and CDR2 from the germline V gene are MNHEY and SVGAGI. The length of the CDR3 is 15 residues. After removal of 0 bases from V and 7 bases from J, the junction contained 1 base not matched to a gene. CDR3 coding DNA: TGTGCCAGCAGTTACTCGCTAGCGGGGGGCGGGGAGCTGTTTTTT. It codes for CASSYSLAGGGELFF.

The rearrangement uses TRBV5-6 and TRBJ2-5; maybe TRBD2 (5 bases). The CDR3 is 17 residues long. Germline V CDR1 and CDR2: SGHDT, YYEEEE. Between the trimmed V and J ends, which lost 1 base and 0 bases, there was a span of 16 bases. The DNA for the CDR3 is TGTGCCAGCAGCTTGAGCAGCGGAGGCCCGTACCAAGAGACCCAGTACTTC. Its protein is CASSLSSGGPYQETQYF.

The chain uses TRBV2 and TRBJ1-4; 7 nucleotides agree with TRBD1. Losses at the gene ends were 3 bases for V and 7 bases for J; bases not matched to a gene: 2. The CDR3 loop spans 13 amino acids. Germline CDR1 and CDR2: SNHLY and FYNNEI. The CDR3 DNA reads as TGTGCCAGCAGTGACAGGGGGAGTGAAAAACTGTTTTTT. Protein: CASSDRGSEKLFF.